This T cell receptor beta chain was sequenced during a study of cytomegalovirus exposure and HLA in healthy donors. V lost 4 bases and J lost 4, with 13 bases in between. CDR1 and CDR2 (germline): KGHSH, LQKENI. This CDR3 is built from 14 residues. The data were produced by immunoSEQ multiplex PCR, yet TCRdb's version contains in-frame clones alone and is incomplete. In the table there are about 88,000 clones, 95% to 97% of which are singletons. Turning to this clone: Its antigen is undetermined.

The donors were members of the validation cohort comprising some 120 subjects, separate from the approximately 630-subject first cohort. Study results and caveats: A later analysis found first-cohort TCR clusters tended to co-occur in the approximately 110 validation repertoires. Cytomegalovirus association was assigned to about 150 TCR beta chains.

This clonotype was sampled from a man aged 18 to 29 in good health and CMV-seronegative. Sequencing was carried out using PBMCs. The genes are TRBV18 and TRBJ2-5, with D maybe TRBD2 (5 bases). DNA of the CDR3: TGTGCCAGCTCACTTGATACTAGTGGAGAGACCCAGTACTTC. This sequence encodes CASSLDTSGETQYF.